Below, 9 T cell receptor beta chains from the same sample are listed, as sequenced in a study of human T cells and chemical hapten exposure. MiXCR was run by TCRdb on the 5' RACE reads, yielding one entry per CDR3 protein. The sample lists tens of thousands of distinct CDR3 sequences; about 8.4% were seen once. Total RNA was isolated from unfractionated whole blood. These receptors came from a male donor in good health.

There are a few counts of this clonotype. The chain couples TRBV4-3 to TRBJ2-5; TRBD2 matches 10 bases. Germline CDR1 is LGHNA and CDR2 is YSLEER. J was trimmed by 1 base and V by 0 bases; bases with no gene match: 14. The CDR3 consists of 20 residues. CDR3 region: CASSQDTASGGLGTQETQYF. Written as DNA, the CDR3 is TGCGCCAGCAGCCAAGATACGGCTAGCGGGGGTTTGGGGACCCAAGAGACCCAGTACTTC.

This clonotype was recorded many times. This CDR3 is CASSVKTGGDYGYTF. The CDR3 DNA reads TGTGCCAGCAGCGTGAAAACAGGGGGCGACTATGGCTACACCTTC. The rearrangement links TRBV9 to TRBJ1-2, with 9 bases that match TRBD1. The V segment lost 2 bases and the J segment 3 bases; nucleotides outside the gene matches: 5. This CDR3 spans 15 amino acids. The germline gives CDR1 SGDLS, CDR2 YYNGEE. The full variable domain, in which reference TRBV9 and TRBJ1-2 provide the parts outside the CDR3, is DSGVTQTPKHLITATGQRVTLRCSPRSGDLSVYWYQQSLDQGLQFLIQYYNGEERAKGNILERFSAQQFPDLHSELNLSSLELGDSALYFCASSVKTGGDYGYTFGSGTRLTVV.

The rearrangement links TRBV14 to TRBJ2-7; D ambiguous. The CDR3 is 13 amino acids. V was clipped by 8 bases and J by 2 bases, with 13 bases between them. CDR1 and CDR2 (germline): SGHDN, FVKESK. In nucleotides, the CDR3 is TGTGCCAGCTCCCGGTTCGGGCCCTACGAGCAGTACTTC. It codes for CASSRFGPYEQYF.

This clonotype was counted between two and nine times. The V and J genes are TRBV27 and TRBJ1-1; the D is unclear. V gave up 4 bases and J gave up 4 bases, with 10 bases separating them. CDR1 is MNHEY, CDR2 SMNVEV, per germline (reference sequence). CDR3 length equals 13 residues. CDR3 residues: CASSWIASTEAFF. Written as DNA, the CDR3 is TGTGCCAGCAGTTGGATCGCTAGCACTGAAGCTTTCTTT.

The V and J genes are TRBV7-8 and TRBJ2-2; tentative D call: TRBD2 (5 bases). From germline, CDR1 is SGHVS and CDR2 FQNEAQ. There are 18 residues in the CDR3. The germline V and J ends were trimmed by 0 bases and 0 bases, with 14 bases remaining between them. This chain's CDR3 is CASSLAPRRVSNTGELFF. CDR3 coding DNA: TGTGCCAGCAGCTTAGCACCACGGCGGGTCTCGAACACCGGGGAGCTGTTTTTT.

The sample holds many counts of this clonotype. The V and J genes are TRBV7-2 and TRBJ2-1; D perhaps matches TRBD1 (5 bases). CDR3 length equals 15 residues. Germline V gives CDR1 SGHTA, CDR2 FQGNSA. The V end was cut by 5 bases, the J end by 0 bases, with 11 bases between. CDR3 region: CASSPDSPSYNEQFF. As DNA, the CDR3 is TGTGCCAGCAGCCCAGACAGTCCCTCCTACAATGAGCAGTTCTTC.

This clonotype was observed at least ten times. The rearrangement joins TRBV25-1 to TRBJ1-4; D may be TRBD1 (5 bases). In germline, CDR1 is MGHDK, CDR2 SYGVNS. The CDR3 contains 16 residues. V was pared by 5 bases and J by 7 bases, with 20 bases between. The CDR3 protein is CASSPRTTVTAEKLFF. The CDR3, as DNA: TGTGCCAGCAGTCCCCGGACGACAGTTACCGCTGAAAAACTGTTTTTT.

This clonotype was detected a few times. The chain uses TRBV6-6 and TRBJ2-2, with unresolved D. The CDR3 extends over 13 amino acids. CDR1 and CDR2 from the germline V gene are MNHNY and SVGAGI (reference sequence). Trimming pared 6 bases from V and 10 bases from J, leaving 15 bases between. CDR3 amino acids: CASRSGPAEELFF. CDR3 nucleotides: TGTGCCAGCAGGTCCGGGCCGGCCGAGGAGCTGTTTTTT.

This clonotype was recorded at least ten times. The rearrangement links TRBV19 to TRBJ2-1, with 10 nucleotides matching TRBD2. Germline trimming cut 7 bases from V and 4 bases from J; bases unmatched to any gene: 7. The CDR3 loop spans 15 amino acids. Germline V CDR1 and CDR2: LNHDA, SQIVND (reference sequence). CDR3 DNA sequence: TGTGCCAGTAATTATGGGACTAGCGTGTACAATGAGCAGTTCTTC. Protein sequence: CASNYGTSVYNEQFF.